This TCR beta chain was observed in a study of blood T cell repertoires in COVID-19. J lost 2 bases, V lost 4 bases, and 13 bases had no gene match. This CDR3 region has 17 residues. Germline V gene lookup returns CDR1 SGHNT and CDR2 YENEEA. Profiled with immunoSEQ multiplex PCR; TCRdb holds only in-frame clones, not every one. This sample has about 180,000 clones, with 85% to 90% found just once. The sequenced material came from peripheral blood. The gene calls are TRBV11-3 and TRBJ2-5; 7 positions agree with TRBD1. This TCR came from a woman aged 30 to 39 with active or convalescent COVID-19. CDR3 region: CASSSEGGQGQQETQYF. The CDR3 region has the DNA TGTGCCAGCAGCTCAGAGGGTGGGCAGGGACAGCAAGAGACCCAGTACTTC.